This T cell receptor (beta chain) was captured by sequencing in a study of CD8 T cells in ankylosing spondylitis (TCRdb year 2017). Background for the entire study: The study profiled T cell receptor beta repertoires in healthy donors and ankylosing spondylitis patients to find disease-linked TCR variants. The full study cohort comprised about 23 ankylosing spondylitis patients and 85 to 120 healthy donors. Peripheral blood was sampled, and synovial fluid was also collected from ankylosing spondylitis patients.

On the study overall, not on this receptor specifically: Some motif variants were previously reported in synovial fluid and blood of reactive arthritis patients, suggesting common disease-initiation mechanisms. Blood from ankylosing spondylitis patients appeared to be characterized by a TCR beta motif made up of several highly homologous amino acid variants. The disease-linked clones showed a CD8+ phenotype and occurred at relatively low frequencies in peripheral blood. According to the report, matched synovial fluid samples from ankylosing spondylitis patients were significantly enriched for the disease-linked clones.

At least ten counts were recorded for this clonotype. There is no known antigen for this receptor. No much larger clonotype is one base removed from it; base qualities were not supplied. The instrument was an Illumina HiSeq 2500. TCR beta libraries were prepared by quantitative 5'-RACE with molecular barcodes. Per the original workflow: A new computational method, built on a probabilistic model of VDJ rearrangement, was used to identify disease-linked TCR variants. The public reads were reanalyzed by TCRdb: fastp trimming at Q25, MiXCR alignment, in-frame beta chains only. Identical CDR3 proteins give one entry, which carries the most common genes and DNA. TCRdb assigned the V and J calls; the authors' analysis was not used. For this sample the table gives under 300,000 distinct CDR3 sequences, of which around 10% were detected only once. In total, the top ten clones hold under 8% of the sample. Ends trimmed: V by 5 bases, J by 0 bases; bases unmatched to a gene: 9. The CDR3 spans 16 residues, from the cysteine through the phenylalanine. Only the CDR3 part of the read is kept: 48 bases, read in frame from the first base. CDR1 and CDR2 were assigned from the germline V gene as SGHRS and YFSETQ.

The chain is encoded by TRBV5-1 joined to TRBJ1-1, and 8 junction bases match TRBD1. Sequencing was done on a sample of blood, either unsorted or a sorted T cell fraction (not recorded which). The source of this sequence is a male donor with ankylosing spondylitis or in good health (not recorded which). The CDR3 corresponds to CASRRDRGLMNTEAFF. In nucleotide form, the sequence is TGCGCCAGCAGACGCGACAGGGGCTTAATGAACACTGAAGCTTTCTTT. The CDR3 plus the reference TRBV5-1 and TRBJ1-1 genes for the other parts give the full variable domain: KAGVTQTPRYLIKTRGQQVTLSCSPISGHRSVSWYQQTPGQGLQFLFEYFSETQRNKGNFPGRFSGRQFSNSRSEMNVSTLELGDSALYLCASRRDRGLMNTEAFFGQGTRLTVV.